The 27 T cell receptor beta chains reported below all come from one sample, sequenced in a study of shared clonotypes between healthy human individuals. Using immunoSEQ multiplex PCR, the repertoire was profiled, and TCRdb retains in-frame clones only, with some absent. This table holds about 2.1 million clones, over 85% found once. Naive-designated CD8 cells lacked CD45RO, were positively enriched for CCR7, and omitted terminally differentiated effector memory CD45RA+ cells. The specimen sequenced was naive CD8+ T cells from PBMCs. These receptors were obtained from a man between 18 and 29 years old in good health. Some clones in this sample may be carry-over from other donors' samples.

J is TRBJ1-3 and V is TRBV10-3, with TRBD1 matching 11 bases. Germline V lookup: CDR1 ENHRY, CDR2 SYGVKD. The CDR3 contains 17 residues. V lost 0 bases, J lost 0 bases, and 1 base stayed unmatched. The CDR3, as DNA: TGTGCCATCAGTGAGTCTGGGACAGGGGGCTCTGGAAACACCATATATTTT. Protein product: CAISESGTGGSGNTIYF.

Details on this clone: Different DNA sequences within this sample yield the same CDR3. J is TRBJ2-1 and V is TRBV9; D ambiguous. The CDR3 has 13 amino acids. V lost 4 bases to trimming and J lost 0 bases, with 5 bases between them. Germline CDR1 is SGDLS and CDR2 is YYNGEE. The CDR3 nucleotides read TGTGCCAGCAGCCCTAGCTCCTACAATGAGCAGTTCTTC. Translating gives CASSPSSYNEQFF.

This clone was observed a single time. The sample carries other DNA sequences with the same CDR3. V is TRBV7-9 and J is TRBJ1-2; D is uncertain. This CDR3 has 13 residues. Trimming stripped 1 base from V and 4 bases from J, with 7 bases between. Germline V gene sequence: CDR1 SEHNR, CDR2 FQNEAQ (reference sequence). This chain's CDR3 is CASSLGGSYGYTF. DNA of the CDR3: TGTGCCAGCAGCTTAGGCGGCTCCTATGGCTACACCTTC.

J is TRBJ2-3 and V is TRBV7-9; D perhaps matches TRBD2 (6 bases). CDR1 and CDR2 (germline): SEHNR, FQNEAQ (reference sequence). Trimming took off 3 bases at V and 2 bases at J, with 18 bases between the two ends. The CDR3 spans 17 residues. In DNA form, the CDR3 reads TGTGCCAGCAGCTTGAGTCACGGCGGGATAAACACAGATACGCAGTATTTT. Translation gives CASSLSHGGINTDTQYF.

The chain links TRBV6-6 to TRBJ2-2; 10 positions match TRBD2. Germline V gives CDR1 MNHNY, CDR2 SVGAGI (reference sequence). This CDR3 comprises 16 residues. J was trimmed by 1 base and V by 6 bases; bases with no gene match: 5. The CDR3 DNA reads as TGTGCCAGCAGACCAAGACTAGCGGGGAACACCGGGGAGCTGTTTTTT. It yields the protein CASRPRLAGNTGELFF.

The chain links TRBV6-6 to TRBJ2-1; D may be TRBD1 or TRBD2 (5 bases each). CDR1 and CDR2 (germline): MNHNY, SVGAGI (reference sequence). V was pared by 4 bases and J by 8 bases, with 12 bases between. The CDR3 length is 13 residues. For the CDR3, the DNA is TGTGCCAGCAGTTCCGGGGACGGAGATGAGCAGTTCTTC. Translation: CASSSGDGDEQFF.

Concerning this clone itself: One junction end does not reproduce the germline sequence, and a read error may be involved. This rearrangement joins TRBV11-2 to TRBJ2-6; no clear D gene. There are 15 residues in the CDR3. Germline CDR1 and CDR2: SGHAT and FQNNGV. The CDR3 region is CASTGSSYGVNVLTF. The CDR3 region has the DNA TGTGCCAGCACAGGATCATCTTATGGGGTCAACGTCCTGACTTTC.

J is TRBJ2-5 and V is TRBV27, with D maybe TRBD2 (7 bases). Germline CDR1 reads MNHEY; CDR2 reads SMNVEV (reference sequence). V lost 6 bases to trimming and J lost 4 bases, with 15 bases between them. CDR3 length equals 14 residues. The CDR3 reads CASRSRGAPETQYF. In nucleotides, the CDR3 is TGTGCCAGCAGATCTCGGGGGGCCCCAGAGACCCAGTACTTC.

The chain combines TRBV6-5 with TRBJ1-1; D is ambiguous. Trimming removed 5 bases at V and 7 bases at J, with 17 bases between. The CDR3 has 14 amino acids. CDR1 and CDR2 (germline): MNHEY, SVGAGI. The CDR3 region has the DNA TGTGCCAGCAGTCCGGGCAAACTTTGGGTTGAAGCTTTCTTT. This gives the protein CASSPGKLWVEAFF.

The CDR3 DNA is TGTGCCAGCAGTTTTTGGGACAGGGTTTACGAGCAGTACTTC. It is translated as CASSFWDRVYEQYF. This chain uses TRBV27 with TRBJ2-7, with 9 bases aligning to TRBD1. Per the germline V gene, CDR1 is MNHEY and CDR2 is SMNVEV (reference sequence). This CDR3 spans 14 amino acids. Trimming took 3 bases from V and 4 from J; bases not matched to a gene: 4.

This clone was found once. This rearrangement joins TRBV19 to TRBJ2-1; TRBD1 or TRBD2 may be the D gene (5 bases each). The CDR3 length is 13 residues. CDR1 LNHDA and CDR2 SQIVND come from the germline V gene (reference sequence). The V end was cut by 10 bases, the J end by 5 bases, with 15 bases between. DNA for the CDR3: TGTGCCACAACCAACATGGGGGACAATGAGCAGTTCTTC. Its translation: CATTNMGDNEQFF.

The chain uses TRBV9 and TRBJ1-2, with no clear D. Per the germline V gene, CDR1 is SGDLS and CDR2 is YYNGEE. This CDR3 has 13 amino acids. With 2 bases removed from V and 7 bases from J, the gap between germline ends came to 12 bases. CDR3 loop: CASSVSGRAGYTF. CDR3 nucleotide sequence: TGTGCCAGCAGCGTCAGCGGTCGAGCTGGCTACACCTTC. The full variable domain, its missing parts supplied by reference TRBV9 and TRBJ1-2, is DSGVTQTPKHLITATGQRVTLRCSPRSGDLSVYWYQQSLDQGLQFLIQYYNGEERAKGNILERFSAQQFPDLHSELNLSSLELGDSALYFCASSVSGRAGYTFGSGTRLTVV.

This rearrangement joins TRBV7-3 to TRBJ1-2; 9 bases fit TRBD1. The V segment lost 5 bases and the J segment 8 bases; nucleotides outside the gene matches: 6. The CDR3 contains 13 residues. CDR1 and CDR2 (germline): SGHTA, FQGTGA. CDR3 sequence reads: CASSKDRGSGYTF. CDR3 coding DNA: TGTGCCAGCAGCAAGGACAGGGGCTCCGGCTACACCTTC.

The chain is built from TRBV4-1 and TRBJ2-2; 7 bases map to TRBD1. Per the germline V gene, CDR1 is MGHRA and CDR2 is YSYEKL. There are 15 residues in the CDR3. Trimming cost V 3 bases and J 7 bases; bases outside gene matches: 8. The CDR3 sequence: CASSQGQSRIGELFF. In nucleotides, the CDR3 is TGCGCCAGCAGCCAGGGACAGTCGAGGATCGGGGAGCTGTTTTTT.

V and J are TRBV27 and TRBJ2-7; 9 bases agree with TRBD1. CDR1 is MNHEY, CDR2 SMNVEV, per germline (reference sequence). The CDR3 covers 17 residues. V was pared by 0 bases and J by 2 bases, with 8 bases of the junction left unmatched. Here the CDR3 reads CASSLSTGTGRPYEQYF. In DNA form, the CDR3 reads TGTGCCAGCAGTTTATCGACCGGGACAGGGAGGCCCTACGAGCAGTACTTC.

The V gene is TRBV28, the J gene TRBJ2-5, with 8 nucleotides matching TRBD2. The CDR3 covers 15 residues. Looked up from germline, CDR1 is MDHEN and CDR2 is SYDVKM. V dropped 10 bases and J dropped 1; count of bases not matched to a gene: 11. Written as DNA, the CDR3 is TGTGCCACTGAAGCCAGCGGGAGTAGCCAAGAGACCCAGTACTTC. Translation gives CATEASGSSQETQYF.

The rearrangement links TRBV28 to TRBJ2-7; D unresolved. The CDR3 covers 13 residues. The germline V and J ends were trimmed by 4 bases and 3 bases, with 10 bases remaining between them. Germline V gives CDR1 MDHEN, CDR2 SYDVKM. The CDR3 region is CASSSPWNYEQYF. CDR3 coding DNA: TGTGCCAGCAGTTCCCCCTGGAACTACGAGCAGTACTTC.

The chain carries TRBV5-6 and TRBJ2-5; the D gene is possibly TRBD2 (5 bases). The CDR3 loop spans 14 amino acids. The V gene lost 4 bases and the J gene lost 1 base, with 11 bases spanning the gap. Germline loops: CDR1 SGHDT, CDR2 YYEEEE. DNA for the CDR3: TGTGCCAGCAGCCACGGGGAGATCCAAGAGACCCAGTACTTC. It yields the protein CASSHGEIQETQYF.

The chain uses TRBV19 and TRBJ2-1; D may be TRBD1 (6 bases). This CDR3 region has 18 residues. V shed 3 bases and J shed 3 bases, with 21 bases lying between them. Germline-derived CDR1 and CDR2 are LNHDA and SQIVND (reference sequence). The CDR3 loop is CASSIEGEQGYDYNEQFF. The CDR3 DNA reads TGTGCCAGTAGTATCGAGGGTGAACAGGGCTACGACTACAATGAGCAGTTCTTC.

V is TRBV11-2 and J is TRBJ2-5, with D uncertain. The germline V and J ends were trimmed by 5 bases and 0 bases, with 10 bases remaining between them. CDR1 SGHAT and CDR2 FQNNGV come from the germline V gene. The CDR3 is 14 amino acids. The CDR3 region is CASSPGSNQETQYF. CDR3 DNA: TGTGCCAGCAGCCCGGGCAGTAACCAAGAGACCCAGTACTTC.

The CDR3 bases are TGTGCCAGCTGCCCGGGACTAGCGGCTTTGTCCTACGAGCAGTACTTC. Its translation is CASCPGLAALSYEQYF. The chain links TRBV2 to TRBJ2-7, with 11 nucleotides matching TRBD2. The CDR3 length is 16 residues. The junction had 10 bases not matched to a gene; V was cut back by 8 bases and J by 1 base. Germline CDR1 reads SNHLY; CDR2 reads FYNNEI.

In its sample, this clone was seen once. The chain employs TRBV5-1 and TRBJ1-3, with D unresolved. Germline V gene sequence: CDR1 SGHRS, CDR2 YFSETQ. The CDR3 contains 15 residues. V lost 4 bases and J 2 bases, leaving 13 bases between the germline ends. The CDR3 region has the DNA TGCGCCAGCAGCCCCTACCCAAACCCTGGAAACACCATATATTTT. Protein sequence: CASSPYPNPGNTIYF.

The CDR3 spells CASILFPAGGGYTF. CDR3 in DNA: TGTGCCAGCATCCTTTTCCCCGCAGGGGGAGGCTACACCTTC. The rearrangement uses TRBV7-2 and TRBJ1-2; 7 bases are a match to TRBD1. V lost 7 bases and J lost 8; bases outside the gene matches: 13. Germline V lookup: CDR1 SGHTA, CDR2 FQGNSA. The CDR3 consists of 14 residues.

V usage is TRBV28 and J usage is TRBJ2-7; 13 bases fit TRBD2. The V gene's germline CDR1 is MDHEN and CDR2 SYDVKM. Germline trimming cut 3 bases from V and 4 bases from J; bases unmatched to any gene: 3. This CDR3 has 15 residues. The CDR3 DNA sequence: TGTGCCAGCAGTTTTCCGACTAGCGGGAGGTACGAGCAGTACTTC. Its protein is CASSFPTSGRYEQYF. Supplemented by reference TRBV28 and TRBJ2-7, the full variable domain reads DVKVTQSSRYLVKRTGEKVFLECVQDMDHENMFWYRQDPGLGLRLIYFSYDVKMKEKGDIPEGYSVSREKKERFSLILESASTNQTSMYLCASSFPTSGRYEQYFGPGTRLTVT.

This rearrangement joins TRBV6-5 to TRBJ2-7; D gene unclear. Trimming removed 7 bases from V and 6 bases from J, with 13 bases in between. This CDR3 contains 12 residues. Looked up from germline, CDR1 is MNHEY and CDR2 is SVGAGI. CDR3 nucleotides: TGTGCCAGCACTGGAGCGTTCCCCGAGCAGTACTTC. It yields the protein CASTGAFPEQYF.

The count of this clone is one. V usage is TRBV7-9 and J usage is TRBJ2-5; a possible D gene is TRBD2 (6 bases). CDR1 is SEHNR, CDR2 FQNEAQ, per germline (reference sequence). V was cut by 0 bases and J by 5 bases, with 10 bases left in between. CDR3 size: 14 residues. CDR3 sequence (DNA): TGTGCCAGCAGCTTAGCTCGGGAGCGGGAGACCCAGTACTTC. Its translation: CASSLARERETQYF.

The V gene is TRBV4-2, the J gene TRBJ2-2, with 8 nucleotides matching TRBD2. V shed 2 bases and J 6 bases; nucleotides not matched to a gene: 17. Germline CDR1 reads LGHNA; CDR2 reads YNFKEQ. The CDR3 has 19 amino acids. CDR3 nucleotides: TGTGCCAGCAGCCAACTGTACCCAGCGGGAGTTTCGGGATCCGGGGAGCTGTTTTTT. As protein: CASSQLYPAGVSGSGELFF.